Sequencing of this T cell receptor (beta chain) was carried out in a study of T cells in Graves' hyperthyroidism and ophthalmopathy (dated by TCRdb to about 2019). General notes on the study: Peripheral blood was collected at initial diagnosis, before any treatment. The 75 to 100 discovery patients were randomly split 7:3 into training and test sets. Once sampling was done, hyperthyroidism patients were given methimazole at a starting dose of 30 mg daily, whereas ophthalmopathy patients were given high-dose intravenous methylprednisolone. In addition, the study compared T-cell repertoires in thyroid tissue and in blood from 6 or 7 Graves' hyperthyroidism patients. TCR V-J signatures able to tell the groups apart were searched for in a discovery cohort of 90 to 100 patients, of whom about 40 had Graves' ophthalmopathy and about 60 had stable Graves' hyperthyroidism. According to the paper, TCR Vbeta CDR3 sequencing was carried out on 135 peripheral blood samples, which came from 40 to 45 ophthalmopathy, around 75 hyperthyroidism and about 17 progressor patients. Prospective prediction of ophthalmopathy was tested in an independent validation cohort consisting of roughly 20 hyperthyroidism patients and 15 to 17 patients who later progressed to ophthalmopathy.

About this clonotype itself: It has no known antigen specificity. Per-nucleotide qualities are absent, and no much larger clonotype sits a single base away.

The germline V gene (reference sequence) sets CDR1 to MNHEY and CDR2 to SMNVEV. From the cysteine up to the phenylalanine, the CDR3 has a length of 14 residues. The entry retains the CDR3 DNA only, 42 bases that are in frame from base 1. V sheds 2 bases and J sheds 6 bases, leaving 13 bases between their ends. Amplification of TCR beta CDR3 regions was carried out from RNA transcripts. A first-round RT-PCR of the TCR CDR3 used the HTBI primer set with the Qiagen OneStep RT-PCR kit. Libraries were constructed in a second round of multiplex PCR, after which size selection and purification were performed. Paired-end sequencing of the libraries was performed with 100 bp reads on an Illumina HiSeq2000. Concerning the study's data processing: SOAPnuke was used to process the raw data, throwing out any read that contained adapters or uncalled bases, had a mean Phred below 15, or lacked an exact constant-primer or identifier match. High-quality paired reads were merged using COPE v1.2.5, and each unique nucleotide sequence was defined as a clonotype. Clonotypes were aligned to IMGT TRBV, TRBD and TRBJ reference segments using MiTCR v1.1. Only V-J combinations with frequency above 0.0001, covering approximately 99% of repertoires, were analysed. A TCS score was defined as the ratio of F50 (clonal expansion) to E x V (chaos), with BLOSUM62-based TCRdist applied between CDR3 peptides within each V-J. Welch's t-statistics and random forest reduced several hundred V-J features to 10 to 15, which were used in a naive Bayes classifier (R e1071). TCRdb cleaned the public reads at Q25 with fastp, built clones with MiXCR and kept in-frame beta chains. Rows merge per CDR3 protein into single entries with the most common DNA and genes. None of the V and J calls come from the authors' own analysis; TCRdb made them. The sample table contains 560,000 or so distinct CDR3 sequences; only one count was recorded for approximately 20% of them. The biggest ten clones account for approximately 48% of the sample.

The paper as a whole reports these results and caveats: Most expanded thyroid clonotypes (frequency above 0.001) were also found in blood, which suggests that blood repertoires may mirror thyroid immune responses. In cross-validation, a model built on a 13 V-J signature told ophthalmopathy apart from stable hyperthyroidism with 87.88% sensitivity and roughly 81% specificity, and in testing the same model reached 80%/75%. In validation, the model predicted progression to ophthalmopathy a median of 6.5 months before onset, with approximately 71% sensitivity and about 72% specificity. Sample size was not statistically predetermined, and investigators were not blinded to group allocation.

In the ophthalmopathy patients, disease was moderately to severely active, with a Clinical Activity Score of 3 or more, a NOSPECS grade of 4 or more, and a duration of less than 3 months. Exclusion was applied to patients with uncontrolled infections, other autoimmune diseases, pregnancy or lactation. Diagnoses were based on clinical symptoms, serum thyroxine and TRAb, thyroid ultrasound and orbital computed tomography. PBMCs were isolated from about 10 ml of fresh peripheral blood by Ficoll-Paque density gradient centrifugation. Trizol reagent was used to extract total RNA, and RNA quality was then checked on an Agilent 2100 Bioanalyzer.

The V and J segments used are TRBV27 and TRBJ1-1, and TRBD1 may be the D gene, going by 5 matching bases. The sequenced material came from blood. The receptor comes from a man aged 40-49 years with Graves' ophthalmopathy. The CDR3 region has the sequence CASSLRGRVAEAFF. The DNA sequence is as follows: TGTGCCAGCAGTTTAAGGGGAAGGGTAGCTGAAGCTTTCTTT.